The 18 T cell receptor beta chains given below trace back to one sample, sequenced in a study of blood T cells in healthy people across ages. Primers used in a second PCR of about 7 to 12 cycles were a sample-barcoded 5' primer and a J-beta primer mix. One entry per CDR3 protein, called by TCRdb with MiXCR from the 5' RACE reads. This table holds some 850,000 distinct CDR3 sequences, around a quarter found once. The sample was also reused in another study, on T cells of mothers and their children.

Material for sequencing was blood. These receptors came from a boy under 18 in good health.

J is TRBJ2-3 and V is TRBV6-5; no definite D call. Germline CDR1 and CDR2: MNHEY and SVGAGI. Trimming removed 5 bases from V and 4 bases from J, with 13 bases in between. The CDR3 runs to 14 residues. The CDR3 region is CASSGRTAPDTQYF. In nucleotides, the CDR3 is TGTGCCAGCAGTGGTCGTACAGCCCCAGATACGCAGTATTTT.

This clonotype was recorded a few times. This chain links TRBV15 with TRBJ1-2, with D hard to call. CDR1 is LNHNV and CDR2 is YYDKDF in the germline V gene (reference sequence). V lost 0 bases and J 8 bases, leaving 7 bases between the germline ends. The CDR3 runs to 12 residues. The CDR3 region is CATSRDDAGYTF. The CDR3 DNA sequence: TGTGCCACCAGCAGAGACGACGCCGGCTACACCTTC.

This clonotype was counted only a few times. The J gene is TRBJ2-5, the V gene TRBV7-9; D may be TRBD1 or TRBD2 (5 bases each). CDR3 length: 15 residues. Trimming shortened V by 2 bases and J by 5 bases, and 15 bases separated the two germline ends. Germline V lookup: CDR1 SEHNR, CDR2 FQNEAQ (reference sequence). The CDR3 DNA is TGTGCCAGCAGCTTAAGGACGGGAAACAGGGAGACCCAGTACTTC. It codes for CASSLRTGNRETQYF. The full variable domain, with the rest looked up from reference TRBV7-9 and TRBJ2-5, is DTGVSQNPRHKITKRGQNVTFRCDPISEHNRLYWYRQTLGQGPEFLTYFQNEAQLEKSRLLSDRFSAERPKGSFSTLEIQRTEQGDSAMYLCASSLRTGNRETQYFGPGTRLLVL.

This clonotype was detected a few times. This chain links TRBV6-5 with TRBJ2-5; possible D gene TRBD2, 7 bases. This CDR3 region has 15 residues. Germline CDR1 reads MNHEY; CDR2 reads SVGAGI. Trimming stripped 5 bases from V and 4 bases from J, with 17 bases between. Written as DNA, the CDR3 is TGTGCCAGCAGTCCCCTGGGGGGGCTCGGAGAGACCCAGTACTTC. It yields the protein CASSPLGGLGETQYF.

This chain links TRBV11-2 with TRBJ1-2, with 8 bases aligning to TRBD1. Trimming at V came to 4 bases and at J to 4 bases, leaving 5 bases not matched to a gene. Germline CDR1 reads SGHAT; CDR2 reads FQNNGV. The CDR3 runs to 14 residues. The CDR3 DNA follows: TGTGCCAGCAGCTCCAGGGGGCGCGCCTATGGCTACACCTTC. Encoded protein: CASSSRGRAYGYTF.

This clonotype was observed a handful of times. The gene calls are TRBV9 and TRBJ2-3; TRBD2 aligns across 13 bases. This CDR3 has 19 residues. In germline, CDR1 is SGDLS, CDR2 YYNGEE. V gave up 1 base and J gave up 1 base; unmatched junction bases: 9. The CDR3 bases are TGTGCCAGCAGCGTAACGGGGACTAGCGGGACGGTGGGCACAGATACGCAGTATTTT. It encodes CASSVTGTSGTVGTDTQYF.

The chain joins TRBV7-9 to TRBJ2-5; the match to TRBD1 covers 9 bases. Germline values: CDR1 SEHNR, CDR2 FQNEAQ (reference sequence). The trim removed 7 bases at V and 2 bases at J, leaving 8 bases unmatched. This CDR3 spans 15 amino acids. The CDR3 spells CASNPPGTGQETQYF. CDR3 in DNA: TGTGCCAGCAACCCCCCCGGGACAGGGCAAGAGACCCAGTACTTC.

This clonotype turned up a few times. This chain connects TRBV10-2 to TRBJ2-7, with a possible D match to TRBD2 (6 bases). The V end was cut by 6 bases, the J end by 4 bases, with 19 bases between. The germline V gene has CDR1 WSHSY and CDR2 SAAADI. The CDR3 loop spans 15 amino acids. CDR3 loop: CASREGGTSVYEQYF. CDR3 nucleotides: TGCGCCAGCAGGGAGGGAGGCACGAGTGTTTACGAGCAGTACTTC.

This clonotype came up a few times. The chain links TRBV2 to TRBJ1-3; D is perhaps TRBD1 (5 bases). The CDR3 is made up of 15 amino acids. Germline CDR1 reads SNHLY; CDR2 reads FYNNEI. V was cut by 4 bases and J by 4 bases, with 14 bases left in between. CDR3 amino acids: CASSVSIGAGNTIYF. The CDR3 nucleotides read TGTGCCAGCAGTGTATCGATTGGGGCCGGAAACACCATATATTTT.

V usage is TRBV10-3 and J usage is TRBJ1-1, with D maybe TRBD1 (6 bases). This CDR3 region has 14 residues. With 7 bases removed from V and 2 bases from J, the gap between germline ends came to 14 bases. The germline CDR1 and CDR2 sequences are ENHRY and SYGVKD. This CDR3 is CAITRGTDNTEAFF. Written as DNA, the CDR3 is TGTGCCATCACCAGGGGTACTGATAACACTGAAGCTTTCTTT.

The chain employs TRBV20-1 and TRBJ1-2; D is perhaps TRBD1 (5 bases). Per germline, CDR1 DFQATT and CDR2 SNEGSKA (reference sequence). This CDR3 has 13 amino acids. With 1 base removed from V and 8 bases from J, the gap between germline ends came to 14 bases. CDR3 residues: CSARAAGRHGYTF. Here the CDR3 DNA reads TGCAGTGCTAGAGCCGCAGGGCGTCACGGCTACACCTTC.

In its sample, this clonotype was seen many times. The chain combines TRBV11-2 with TRBJ2-5; no reliable D call. This CDR3 has 13 residues. Germline CDR1 reads SGHAT; CDR2 reads FQNNGV. Trimming pared 6 bases from V and 2 bases from J, leaving 10 bases between. The CDR3, as DNA: TGTGCCAGCAGTTTTAGTGAACAAGAGACCCAGTACTTC. It codes for CASSFSEQETQYF.

V usage is TRBV2 and J usage is TRBJ2-5; 7 positions match TRBD2. CDR3 size: 14 residues. With V trimmed by 6 bases and J by 7 bases, 11 bases remained unmatched. Germline CDR1 is SNHLY and CDR2 is FYNNEI. CDR3 coding DNA: TGTGCCAGCAGGGGGCGGGGGACTCGGGGGACCCAGTACTTC. The encoded protein is CASRGRGTRGTQYF.

This clonotype has just one count. This chain uses TRBV20-1 with TRBJ2-5, with 9 bases fitting TRBD2. The germline V gene encodes CDR1 DFQATT and CDR2 SNEGSKA (reference sequence). This CDR3 contains 14 residues. The V gene end was trimmed by 5 bases and the J gene end by 5 bases; junction bases not matched to a gene: 9. The CDR3 coding sequence is TGCAGTGCTGTAGCGGGAGCCGGCGGGGAGACCCAGTACTTC. It translates to CSAVAGAGGETQYF.

The chain joins TRBV7-8 to TRBJ1-2; perhaps TRBD1 as D (6 bases). CDR1 is SGHVS, CDR2 FQNEAQ, per germline. Trimming pared 2 bases from V and 0 bases from J, leaving 10 bases between. This CDR3 region has 15 residues. CDR3 sequence (DNA): TGTGCCAGCAGCTTATCCGGACAGACTAACTATGGCTACACCTTC. Its protein product is CASSLSGQTNYGYTF.

The chain couples TRBV5-1 to TRBJ2-3; 7 positions agree with TRBD2. There are 15 residues in the CDR3. The ends lost 7 bases at V and 1 base at J; junction bases unmatched: 9. The germline CDR1 and CDR2 sequences are SGHRS and YFSETQ. The CDR3 region is CASRDRGDGTDTQYF. Written as DNA, the CDR3 is TGCGCCAGCCGCGACCGGGGGGATGGCACAGATACGCAGTATTTT.

The chain recombines TRBV12-3 or TRBV12-4 with TRBJ1-3, with D tentatively TRBD1 (6 bases). V shed 6 bases and J shed 0 bases, with 9 bases lying between them. The length of the CDR3 is 14 residues. CDR3 in amino acids: CASSRQDSGNTIYF. The DNA of the CDR3 is TGTGCCAGCAGCCGACAGGACTCTGGAAACACCATATATTTT.

Only a few counts were recorded for this clonotype. The chain recombines TRBV7-2 with TRBJ2-7, with D possibly matching TRBD1 (6 bases). Germline values: CDR1 SGHTA, CDR2 FQGNSA. The CDR3 spans 15 residues. The V gene lost 5 bases and the J gene lost 0 bases, with 14 bases spanning the gap. CDR3 DNA sequence: TGTGCCAGCAGCCGATCAGACAGGTCCTCCTACGAGCAGTACTTC. This encodes CASSRSDRSSYEQYF.